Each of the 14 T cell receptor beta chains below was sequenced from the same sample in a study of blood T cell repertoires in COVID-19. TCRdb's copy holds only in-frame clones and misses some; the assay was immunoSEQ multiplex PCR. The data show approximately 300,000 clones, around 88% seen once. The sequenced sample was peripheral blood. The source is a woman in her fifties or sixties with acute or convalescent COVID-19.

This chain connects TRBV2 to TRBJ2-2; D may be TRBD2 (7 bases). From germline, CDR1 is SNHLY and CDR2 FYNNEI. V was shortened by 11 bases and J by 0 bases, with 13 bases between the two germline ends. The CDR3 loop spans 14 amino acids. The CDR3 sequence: CAGGGHPNTGELFF. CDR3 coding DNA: TGTGCCGGCGGGGGACACCCGAACACCGGGGAGCTGTTTTTT.

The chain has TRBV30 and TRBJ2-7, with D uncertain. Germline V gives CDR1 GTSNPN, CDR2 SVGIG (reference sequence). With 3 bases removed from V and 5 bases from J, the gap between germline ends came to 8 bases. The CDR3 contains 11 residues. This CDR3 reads CAWSTRDEQYF. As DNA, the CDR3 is TGTGCCTGGAGCACCCGGGACGAGCAGTACTTC.

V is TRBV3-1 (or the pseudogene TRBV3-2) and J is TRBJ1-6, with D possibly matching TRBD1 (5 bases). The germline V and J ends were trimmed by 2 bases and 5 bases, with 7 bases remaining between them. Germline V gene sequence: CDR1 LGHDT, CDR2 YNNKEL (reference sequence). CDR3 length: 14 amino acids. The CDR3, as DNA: TGTGCCAGCAGCCAAAGCAGGGATAATTCACCCCTCCACTTT. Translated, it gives CASSQSRDNSPLHF.

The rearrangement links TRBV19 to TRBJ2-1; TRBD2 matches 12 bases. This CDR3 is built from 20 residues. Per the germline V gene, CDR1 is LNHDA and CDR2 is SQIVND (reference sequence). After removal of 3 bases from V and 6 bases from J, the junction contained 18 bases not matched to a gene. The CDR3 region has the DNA TGTGCCAGTAGTATTTTCCCCTCACTAGCGGGGGGACATGGGGGCAATGAGCAGTTCTTC. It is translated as CASSIFPSLAGGHGGNEQFF.

CDR3 nucleotides: TGTGCCAGCAGCTTACTTTTCCTTGAGCCCCAGCATTTT. Its protein is CASSLLFLEPQHF. The rearrangement links TRBV7-2 to TRBJ1-5; D not certain. V gave up 2 bases and J gave up 8 bases, with 10 bases separating them. Germline CDR1 is SGHTA and CDR2 is FQGNSA. CDR3 length equals 13 residues.

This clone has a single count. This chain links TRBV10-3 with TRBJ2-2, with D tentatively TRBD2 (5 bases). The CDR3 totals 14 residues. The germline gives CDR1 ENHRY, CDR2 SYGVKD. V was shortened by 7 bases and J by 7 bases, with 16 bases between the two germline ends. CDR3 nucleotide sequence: TGTGCCATCAAAAAGGAGGCCTCGGGCGGGGAGCTGTTTTTT. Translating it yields CAIKKEASGGELFF.

DNA of the CDR3: TGTGCCAGCAGTCCACCGGGACAGGGGCGTGAAAAACTGTTTTTT. Encoded protein: CASSPPGQGREKLFF. V usage is TRBV6-5 and J usage is TRBJ1-4; TRBD1 matches 10 bases. J gave up 7 bases and V 5 bases, and 7 bases lay outside the gene matches. This CDR3 contains 15 residues. Germline CDR1 reads MNHEY; CDR2 reads SVGAGI.

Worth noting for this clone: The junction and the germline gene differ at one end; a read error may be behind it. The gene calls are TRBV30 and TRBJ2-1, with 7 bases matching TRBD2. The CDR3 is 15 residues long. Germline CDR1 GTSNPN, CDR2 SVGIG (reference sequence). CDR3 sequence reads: CACSGGGSSYNEQFF. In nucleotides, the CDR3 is TGTGCCTGTAGTGGGGGGGGGAGCTCCTACAATGAGCAGTTCTTC.

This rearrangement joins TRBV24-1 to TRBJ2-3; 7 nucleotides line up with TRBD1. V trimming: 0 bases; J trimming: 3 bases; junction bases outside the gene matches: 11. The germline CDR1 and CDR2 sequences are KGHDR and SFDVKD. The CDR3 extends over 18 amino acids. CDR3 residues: CATSDLREQGCMTDTQYF. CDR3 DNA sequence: TGTGCCACCAGTGATTTGCGGGAACAGGGGTGTATGACAGATACGCAGTATTTT.

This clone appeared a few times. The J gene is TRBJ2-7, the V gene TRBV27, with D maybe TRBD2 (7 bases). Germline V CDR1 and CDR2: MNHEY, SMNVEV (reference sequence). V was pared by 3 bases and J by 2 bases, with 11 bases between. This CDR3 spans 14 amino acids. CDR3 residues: CASSFGGAPYEQYF. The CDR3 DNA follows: TGTGCCAGCAGTTTTGGGGGGGCCCCCTACGAGCAGTACTTC.

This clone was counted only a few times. The CDR3 region is CASSLGSGNQPQHF. CDR3 in DNA: TGTGCCAGCAGCTTGGGGTCAGGGAATCAGCCCCAGCATTTT. The chain combines TRBV5-4 with TRBJ1-5; D perhaps matches TRBD1 (5 bases). The CDR3 is 14 amino acids. Germline CDR1 is SGHNT and CDR2 is YYREEE (reference sequence). V was trimmed by 0 bases and J by 4 bases, leaving 8 bases between them.

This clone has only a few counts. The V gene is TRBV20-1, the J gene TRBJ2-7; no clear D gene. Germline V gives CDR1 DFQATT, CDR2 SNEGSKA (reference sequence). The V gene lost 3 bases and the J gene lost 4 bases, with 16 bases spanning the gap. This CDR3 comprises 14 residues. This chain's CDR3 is CSASGVGTEYEQYF. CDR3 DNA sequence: TGCAGTGCTAGTGGGGTCGGAACAGAATACGAGCAGTACTTC.

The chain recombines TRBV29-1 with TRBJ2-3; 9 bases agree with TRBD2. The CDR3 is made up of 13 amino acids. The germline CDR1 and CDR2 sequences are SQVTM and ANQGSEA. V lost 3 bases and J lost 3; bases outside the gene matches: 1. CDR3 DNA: TGCAGCGTTGATAGCGGGGGAACAGATACGCAGTATTTT. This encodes CSVDSGGTDTQYF.

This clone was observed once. In nucleotides, the CDR3 is TGCGCCAGCACATTGGGGGACACGAGCACAGATACGCAGTATTTT. It yields the protein CASTLGDTSTDTQYF. The rearrangement uses TRBV5-1 and TRBJ2-3; D may be TRBD1 (6 bases). V was trimmed by 6 bases and J by 0 bases, leaving 14 bases between them. The CDR3 sequence is 15 residues long. The germline V gene encodes CDR1 SGHRS and CDR2 YFSETQ.